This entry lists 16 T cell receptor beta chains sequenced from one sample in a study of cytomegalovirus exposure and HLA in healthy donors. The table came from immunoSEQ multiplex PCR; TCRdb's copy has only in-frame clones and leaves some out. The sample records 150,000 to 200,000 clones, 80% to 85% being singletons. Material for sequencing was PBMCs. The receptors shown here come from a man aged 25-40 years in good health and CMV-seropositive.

Here the CDR3 DNA reads TGTGCCAGCAGCCAAGATGGGGTCAGCTCAGGGCAAGAGACCCAGTACTTC. The encoded protein is CASSQDGVSSGQETQYF. This chain joins TRBV4-2 and TRBJ2-5, with D possibly matching TRBD1 (5 bases). This CDR3 has 17 amino acids. Germline values: CDR1 LGHNA, CDR2 YNFKEQ. V was cut by 0 bases and J by 2 bases, with 16 bases left in between.

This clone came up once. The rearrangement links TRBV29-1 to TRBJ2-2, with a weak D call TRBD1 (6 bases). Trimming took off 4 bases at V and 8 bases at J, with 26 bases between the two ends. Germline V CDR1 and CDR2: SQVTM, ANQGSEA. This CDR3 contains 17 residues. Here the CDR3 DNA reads TGCAGCGTTGCTGCCTCCGGGACACCTTCTTTCGAGGGGGAGCTGTTTTTT. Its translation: CSVAASGTPSFEGELFF.

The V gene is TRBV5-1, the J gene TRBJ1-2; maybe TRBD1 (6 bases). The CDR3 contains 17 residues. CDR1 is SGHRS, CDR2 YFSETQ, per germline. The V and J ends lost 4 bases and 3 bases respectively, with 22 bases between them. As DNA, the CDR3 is TGCGCCAGCAGCCGACCCCAGGTGGGACACCAACACTATGGCTACACCTTC. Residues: CASSRPQVGHQHYGYTF.

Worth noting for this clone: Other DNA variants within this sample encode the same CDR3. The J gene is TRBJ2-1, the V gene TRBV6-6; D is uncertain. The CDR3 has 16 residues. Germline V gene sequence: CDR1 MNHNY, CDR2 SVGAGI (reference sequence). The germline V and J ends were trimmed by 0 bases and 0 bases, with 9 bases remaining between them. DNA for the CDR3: TGTGCCAGCAGTTACTCGGCGTCTAGCTCCTACAATGAGCAGTTCTTC. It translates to CASSYSASSSYNEQFF.

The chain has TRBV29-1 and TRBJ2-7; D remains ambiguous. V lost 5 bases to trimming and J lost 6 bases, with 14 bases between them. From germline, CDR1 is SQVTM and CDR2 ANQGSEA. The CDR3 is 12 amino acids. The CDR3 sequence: CSVTTVSGEQYF. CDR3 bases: TGCAGCGTTACTACCGTGAGTGGCGAGCAGTACTTC.

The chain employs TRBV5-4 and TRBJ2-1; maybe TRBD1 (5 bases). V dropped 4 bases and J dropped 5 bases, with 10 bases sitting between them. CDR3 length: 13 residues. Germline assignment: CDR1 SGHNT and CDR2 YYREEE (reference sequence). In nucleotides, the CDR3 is TGTGCCAGCAGCCCGACAGTAAACAATGAGCAGTTCTTC. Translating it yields CASSPTVNNEQFF.

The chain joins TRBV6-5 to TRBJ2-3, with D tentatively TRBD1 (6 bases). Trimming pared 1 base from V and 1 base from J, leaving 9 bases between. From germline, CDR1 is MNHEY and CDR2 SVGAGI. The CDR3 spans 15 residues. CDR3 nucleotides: TGTGCCAGCAGTTACTGGGGGCGGCGCACAGATACGCAGTATTTT. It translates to CASSYWGRRTDTQYF.

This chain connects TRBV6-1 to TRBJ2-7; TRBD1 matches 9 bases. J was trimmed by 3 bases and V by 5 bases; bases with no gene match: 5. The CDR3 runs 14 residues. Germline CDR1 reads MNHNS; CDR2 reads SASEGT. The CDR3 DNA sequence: TGTGCCAGCAGTAAGACAGGGGGACACTACGAGCAGTACTTC. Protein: CASSKTGGHYEQYF.

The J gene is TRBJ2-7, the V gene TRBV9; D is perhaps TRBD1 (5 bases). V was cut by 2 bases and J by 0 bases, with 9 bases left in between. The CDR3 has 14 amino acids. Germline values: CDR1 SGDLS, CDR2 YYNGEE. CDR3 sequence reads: CASSVTASSYEQYF. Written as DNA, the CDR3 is TGTGCCAGCAGCGTGACAGCTAGCTCCTACGAGCAGTACTTC.

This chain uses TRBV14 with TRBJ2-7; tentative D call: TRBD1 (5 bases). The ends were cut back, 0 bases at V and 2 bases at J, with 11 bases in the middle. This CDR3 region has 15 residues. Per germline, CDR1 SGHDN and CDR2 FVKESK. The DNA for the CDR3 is TGTGCCAGCAGCCAAGAGACAGTAACTACCTACGAGCAGTACTTC. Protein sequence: CASSQETVTTYEQYF.

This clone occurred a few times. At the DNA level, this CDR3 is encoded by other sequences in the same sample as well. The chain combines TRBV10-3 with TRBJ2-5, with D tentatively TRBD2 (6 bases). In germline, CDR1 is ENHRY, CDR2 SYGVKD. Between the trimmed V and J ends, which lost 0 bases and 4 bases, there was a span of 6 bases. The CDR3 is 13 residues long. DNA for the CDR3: TGTGCCATCAGTGAGTCGGGGGGAGAGACCCAGTACTTC. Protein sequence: CAISESGGETQYF.

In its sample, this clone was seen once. The CDR3 DNA reads as TGCGCCAGCAGCCAAGATCGGGGACAGGGTATCCACGAGCAGTACTTC. Protein product: CASSQDRGQGIHEQYF. This chain connects TRBV4-3 to TRBJ2-7; 9 nucleotides agree with TRBD1. The CDR3 has 16 residues. With V trimmed by 0 bases and J by 5 bases, 8 bases remained unmatched. Germline V gene data show CDR1 as LGHNA and CDR2 as YSLEER.

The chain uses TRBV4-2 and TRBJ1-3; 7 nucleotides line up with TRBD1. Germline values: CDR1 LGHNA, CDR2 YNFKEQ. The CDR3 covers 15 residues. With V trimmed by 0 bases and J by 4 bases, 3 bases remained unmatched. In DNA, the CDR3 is TGTGCCAGCAGCCAAGACAGGGGGACGGGAAACACCATATATTTT. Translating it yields CASSQDRGTGNTIYF.

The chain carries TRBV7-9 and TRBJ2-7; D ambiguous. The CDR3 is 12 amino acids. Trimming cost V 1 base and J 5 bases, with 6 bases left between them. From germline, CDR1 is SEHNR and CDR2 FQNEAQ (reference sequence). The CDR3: CASSLGENEQYF. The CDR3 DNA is TGTGCCAGCAGCTTAGGAGAGAACGAGCAGTACTTC. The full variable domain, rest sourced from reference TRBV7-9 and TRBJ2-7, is DTGVSQNPRHKITKRGQNVTFRCDPISEHNRLYWYRQTLGQGPEFLTYFQNEAQLEKSRLLSDRFSAERPKGSFSTLEIQRTEQGDSAMYLCASSLGENEQYFGPGTRLTVT.

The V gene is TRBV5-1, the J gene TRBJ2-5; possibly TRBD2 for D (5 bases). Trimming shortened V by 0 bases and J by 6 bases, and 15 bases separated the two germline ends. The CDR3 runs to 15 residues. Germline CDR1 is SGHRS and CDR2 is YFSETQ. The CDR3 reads CASSLDGVAGKTQYF. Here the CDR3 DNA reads TGCGCCAGCAGCTTGGACGGGGTCGCGGGCAAGACCCAGTACTTC. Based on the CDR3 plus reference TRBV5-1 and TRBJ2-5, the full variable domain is KAGVTQTPRYLIKTRGQQVTLSCSPISGHRSVSWYQQTPGQGLQFLFEYFSETQRNKGNFPGRFSGRQFSNSRSEMNVSTLELGDSALYLCASSLDGVAGKTQYFGPGTRLLVL.

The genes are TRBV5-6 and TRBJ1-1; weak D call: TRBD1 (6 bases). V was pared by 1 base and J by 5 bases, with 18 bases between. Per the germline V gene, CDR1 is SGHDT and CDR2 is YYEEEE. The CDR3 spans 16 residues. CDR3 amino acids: CASSLIGAGANTEAFF. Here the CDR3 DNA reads TGTGCCAGCAGCTTGATCGGCGCAGGGGCGAATACTGAAGCTTTCTTT.